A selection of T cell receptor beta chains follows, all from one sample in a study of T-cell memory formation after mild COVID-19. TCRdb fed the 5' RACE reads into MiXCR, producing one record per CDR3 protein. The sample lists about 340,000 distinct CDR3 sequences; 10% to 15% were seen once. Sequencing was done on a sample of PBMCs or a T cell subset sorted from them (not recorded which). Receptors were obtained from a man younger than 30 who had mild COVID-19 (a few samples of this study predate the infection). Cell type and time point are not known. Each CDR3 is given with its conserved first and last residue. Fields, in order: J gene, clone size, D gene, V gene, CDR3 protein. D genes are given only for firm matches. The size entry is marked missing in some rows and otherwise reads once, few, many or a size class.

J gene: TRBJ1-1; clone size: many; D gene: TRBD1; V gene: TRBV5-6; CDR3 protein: CASSPTGGMTEAFF
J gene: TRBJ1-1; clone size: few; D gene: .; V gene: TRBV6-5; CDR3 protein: CASSYSKGWETGSRAFF
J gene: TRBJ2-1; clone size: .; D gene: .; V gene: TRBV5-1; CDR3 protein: CASSLVPSSHDEQFF
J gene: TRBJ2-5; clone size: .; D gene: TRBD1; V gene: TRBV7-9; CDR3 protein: CASNLDRPQETQYF
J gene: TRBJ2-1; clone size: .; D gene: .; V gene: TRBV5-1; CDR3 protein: CASSLGRGANEQFF
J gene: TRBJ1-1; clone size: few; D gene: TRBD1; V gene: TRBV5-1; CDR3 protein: CASSLIGQGAEAFF
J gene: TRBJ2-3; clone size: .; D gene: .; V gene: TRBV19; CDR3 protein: CASSIKADTQYF
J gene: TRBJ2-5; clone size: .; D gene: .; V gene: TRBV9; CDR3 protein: CASSAPLDETQYF
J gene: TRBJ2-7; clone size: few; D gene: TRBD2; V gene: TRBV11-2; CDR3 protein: CASSLELAGSYEQYF
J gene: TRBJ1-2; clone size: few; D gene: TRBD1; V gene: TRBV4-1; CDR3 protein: CASSQESQGGYGYTF
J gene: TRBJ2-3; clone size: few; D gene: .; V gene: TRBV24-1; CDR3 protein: CATSSHSTSGDTQYF
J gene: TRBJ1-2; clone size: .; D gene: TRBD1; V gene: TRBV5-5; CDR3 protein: CASSYAGGRGYTF
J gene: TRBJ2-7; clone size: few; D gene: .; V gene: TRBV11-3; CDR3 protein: CASSQLSGGSYEQYF
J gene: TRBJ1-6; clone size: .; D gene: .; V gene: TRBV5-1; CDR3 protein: CASSISQGNSPLHF
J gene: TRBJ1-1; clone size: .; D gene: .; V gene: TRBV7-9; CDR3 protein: CASSLAGPVEAFF
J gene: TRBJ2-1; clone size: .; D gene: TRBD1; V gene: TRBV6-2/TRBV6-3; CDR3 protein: CASSGDRGYYNEQFF
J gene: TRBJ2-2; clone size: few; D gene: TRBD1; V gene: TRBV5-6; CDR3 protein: CASSSTGWDTGELFF
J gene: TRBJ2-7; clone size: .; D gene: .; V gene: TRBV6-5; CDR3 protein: CASSYSTGPHYEQYF
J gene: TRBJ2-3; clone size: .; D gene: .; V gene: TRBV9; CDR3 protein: CASSTTGAPGDTQYF
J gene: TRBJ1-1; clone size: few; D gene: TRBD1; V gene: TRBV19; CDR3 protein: CASSAQGAATEAFF
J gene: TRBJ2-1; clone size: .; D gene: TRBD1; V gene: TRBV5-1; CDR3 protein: CASSLPGQTYNEQFF
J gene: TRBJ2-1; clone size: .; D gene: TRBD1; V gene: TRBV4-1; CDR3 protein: CASSLSGQGWDEQFF
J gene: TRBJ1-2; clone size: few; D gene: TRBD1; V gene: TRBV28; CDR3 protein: CASSTIRVTGGIFRSGYTF
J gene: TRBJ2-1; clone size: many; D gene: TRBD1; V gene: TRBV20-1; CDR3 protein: CSALPGGQGIGEQFF
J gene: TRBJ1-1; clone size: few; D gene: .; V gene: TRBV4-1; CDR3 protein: CASSQDRADEAFF
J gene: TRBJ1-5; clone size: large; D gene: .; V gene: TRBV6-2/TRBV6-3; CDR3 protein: CASRSLQGNQPQHF
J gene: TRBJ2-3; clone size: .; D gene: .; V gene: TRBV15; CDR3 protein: CATSGGDRAGTDTQYF
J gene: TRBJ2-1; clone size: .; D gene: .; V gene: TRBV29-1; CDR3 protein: CSAVGYNEQFF
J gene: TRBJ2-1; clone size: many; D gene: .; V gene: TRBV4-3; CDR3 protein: CASSPRLYKGGYNEQFF
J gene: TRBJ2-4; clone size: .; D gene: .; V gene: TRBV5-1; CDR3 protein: CASSLLASDIQYF
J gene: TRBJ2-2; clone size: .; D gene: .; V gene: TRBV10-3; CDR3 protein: CAISGNTGELFF
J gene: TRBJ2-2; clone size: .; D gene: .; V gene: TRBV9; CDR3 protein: CASSASGARTGELFF
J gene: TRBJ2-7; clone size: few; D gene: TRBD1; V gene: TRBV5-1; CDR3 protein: CASSSAGTGQGEQYF
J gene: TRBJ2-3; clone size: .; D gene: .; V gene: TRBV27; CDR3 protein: CASTKLPGPITDTQYF
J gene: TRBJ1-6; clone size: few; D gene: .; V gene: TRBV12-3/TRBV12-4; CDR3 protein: CASKSRVGEVNSPLHF
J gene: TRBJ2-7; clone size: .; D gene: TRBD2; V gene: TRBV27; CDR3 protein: CASSVGLAVPYEQYF
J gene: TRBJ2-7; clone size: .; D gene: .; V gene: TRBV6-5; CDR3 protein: CASSGDRPYEQYF
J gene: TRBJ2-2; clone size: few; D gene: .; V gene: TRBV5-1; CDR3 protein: CASSLRAVGGDTGELFF
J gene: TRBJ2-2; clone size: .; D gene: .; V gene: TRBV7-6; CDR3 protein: CASSLEWELTNTGELFF
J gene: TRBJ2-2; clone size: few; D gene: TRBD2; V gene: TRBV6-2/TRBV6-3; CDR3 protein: CASSRGLADHTGELFF
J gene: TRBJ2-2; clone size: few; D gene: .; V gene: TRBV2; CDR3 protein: CASETGNTGELFF
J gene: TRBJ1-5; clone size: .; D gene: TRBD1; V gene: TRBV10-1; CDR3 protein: CASNREGAGNQPQHF
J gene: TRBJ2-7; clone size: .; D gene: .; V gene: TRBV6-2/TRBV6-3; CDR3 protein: CASSYRATYEQYF
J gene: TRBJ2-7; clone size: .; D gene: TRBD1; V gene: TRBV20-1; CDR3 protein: CSATDRVIPYEQYF
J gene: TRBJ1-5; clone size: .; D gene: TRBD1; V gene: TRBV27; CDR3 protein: CASSSKPQTGTAQHF
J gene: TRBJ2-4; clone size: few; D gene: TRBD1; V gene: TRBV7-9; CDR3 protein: CASSLGQGKNIQYF
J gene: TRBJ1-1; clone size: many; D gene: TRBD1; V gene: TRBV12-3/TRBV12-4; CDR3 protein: CASSTQGVGFF
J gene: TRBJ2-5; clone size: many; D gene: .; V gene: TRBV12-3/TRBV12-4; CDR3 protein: CASSPQGEEWVGETQYF
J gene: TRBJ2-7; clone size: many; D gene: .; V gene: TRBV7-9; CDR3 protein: CASRPTGEGEQYF
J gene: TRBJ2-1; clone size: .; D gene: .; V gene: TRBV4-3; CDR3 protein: CASMDWDNEQFF
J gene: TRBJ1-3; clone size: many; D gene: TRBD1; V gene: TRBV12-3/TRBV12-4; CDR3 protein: CASRLSAGTGVYF
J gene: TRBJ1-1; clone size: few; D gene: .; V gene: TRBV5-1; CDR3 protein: CASSLNSAYTEAFF
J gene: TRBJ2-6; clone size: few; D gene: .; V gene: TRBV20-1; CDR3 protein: CSARDHRVVTASGANVLTF
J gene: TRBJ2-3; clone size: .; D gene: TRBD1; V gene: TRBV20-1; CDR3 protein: CSARGAGQGSPDTQYF
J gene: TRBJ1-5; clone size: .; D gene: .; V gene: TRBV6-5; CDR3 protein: CASSQLVDQPQHF
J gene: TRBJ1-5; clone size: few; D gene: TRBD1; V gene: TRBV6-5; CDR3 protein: CASSYSGTGGNQPQHF
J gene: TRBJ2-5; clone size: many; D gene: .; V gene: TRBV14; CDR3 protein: CASSRTHGRETQYF
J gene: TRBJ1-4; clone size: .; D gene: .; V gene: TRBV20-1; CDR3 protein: CSARGPANEKLFF
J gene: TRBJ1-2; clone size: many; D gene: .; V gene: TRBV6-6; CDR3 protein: CASRPPEGYGYTF
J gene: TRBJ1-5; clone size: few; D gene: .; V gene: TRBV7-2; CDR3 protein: CASSFRGSQPQHF